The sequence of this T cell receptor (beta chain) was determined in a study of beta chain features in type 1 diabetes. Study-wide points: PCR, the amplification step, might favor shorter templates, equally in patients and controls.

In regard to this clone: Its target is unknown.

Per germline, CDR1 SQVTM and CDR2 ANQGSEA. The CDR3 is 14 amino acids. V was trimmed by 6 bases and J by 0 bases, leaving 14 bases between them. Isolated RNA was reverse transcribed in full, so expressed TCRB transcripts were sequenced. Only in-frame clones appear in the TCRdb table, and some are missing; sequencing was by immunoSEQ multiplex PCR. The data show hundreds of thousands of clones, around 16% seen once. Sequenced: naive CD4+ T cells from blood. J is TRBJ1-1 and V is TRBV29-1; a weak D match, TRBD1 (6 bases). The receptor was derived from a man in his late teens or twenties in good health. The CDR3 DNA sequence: TGCAGCGTCAATACAGGGACTTTGAACACTGAAGCTTTCTTT. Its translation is CSVNTGTLNTEAFF. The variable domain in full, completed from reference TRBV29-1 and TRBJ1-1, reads SAVISQKPSRDICQRGTSLTIQCQVDSQVTMMFWYRQQPGQSLTLIATANQGSEATYESGFVIDKFPISRPNLTFSTLTVSNMSPEDSSIYLCSVNTGTLNTEAFFGQGTRLTVV.